These T cell receptor beta chains were read from a single sample in a study of patients and donors after allogeneic stem cell transplantation. TCRdb reprocessed the RT-PCR reads via MiXCR and lists one record per CDR3 protein. The sample carries approximately 250,000 distinct CDR3 sequences, around 14% recorded once. The sample was blood, either unsorted or a sorted T cell fraction (not recorded which). All receptors derive from a human donor who was either an allogeneic HSCT recipient or a stem cell or donor lymphocyte infusion donor (not recorded which). It is not recorded whose cells these are; they may come from a transplant donor. Each CDR3 is given with its conserved first and last residue. A D gene is named only where the DNA matches it firmly. Clone size is given for some rows only: seen once, a few or many times, or a class if the clone is expanded.

>-|many|TRBV7-3|TRBJ2-3
CASSFLGGPTDTQYF
TGTGCCAGCAGCTTTCTTGGCGGCCCCACAGATACGCAGTATTTT
>TRBD1|many|TRBV6-2/TRBV6-3|TRBJ1-2
CASSYSGTVQGNYGYTF
TGTGCCAGCAGTTACTCGGGGACCGTACAGGGGAACTATGGCTACACCTTC
>-|few|TRBV12-3/TRBV12-4|TRBJ1-5
CASTGLGQPQHF
TGTGCCAGCACTGGCCTCGGTCAGCCCCAGCATTTT
>-|few|TRBV30|TRBJ2-6
CARNRDSGANVLTF
TGTGCCAGAAACAGGGACTCTGGGGCCAACGTCCTGACTTTC
>TRBD2|few|TRBV20-1|TRBJ2-3
CSARDGGTSGTDTQYF
TGCAGTGCTAGAGATGGGGGGACTAGCGGGACAGATACGCAGTATTTT
>-|many|TRBV5-1|TRBJ2-2
CASSFLANTGELFF
TGCGCCAGCAGCTTTTTAGCGAACACCGGGGAGCTGTTTTTT
>-|many|TRBV27|TRBJ1-1
CASSGLGVNTEAFF
TGTGCCAGCAGTGGCCTAGGGGTGAACACTGAAGCTTTCTTT
>-|-|TRBV12-5|TRBJ2-5
CASGLDTQETQYF
TGTGCTAGTGGTTTGGATACTCAAGAGACCCAGTACTTC
>TRBD2|-|TRBV5-6|TRBJ2-1
CASSSAGTSGQQFF
TGTGCCAGCAGCTCGGCCGGGACTAGTGGTCAGCAGTTCTTC
>TRBD1|-|TRBV2|TRBJ2-1
CASSGAGGREQFF
TGTGCCAGCAGTGGGGCAGGGGGCCGTGAGCAGTTCTTC
>TRBD1|-|TRBV6-8|TRBJ1-1
CASSYSGDRGGTEAFF
TGTGCCAGCAGTTACTCCGGGGACAGGGGGGGCACTGAAGCTTTCTTT
>-|-|TRBV19|TRBJ1-4
CASSIGPTLGKLFF
TGTGCCAGTAGTATCGGACCGACCCTGGGAAAACTGTTTTTT
>-|few|TRBV6-1|TRBJ1-5
CASSGSDRTRNQPQHF
TGTGCCAGCAGTGGCTCTGACAGGACTCGCAATCAGCCCCAGCATTTT
>-|-|TRBV5-1|TRBJ2-5
CASSFVDSQETQYF
TGCGCCAGCAGCTTCGTGGACAGCCAAGAGACCCAGTACTTC